The clone carrying this T cell receptor (beta chain) turned up a few times. This entry comes from a study of control samples from healthy donors and cancer patients. Generated by immunoSEQ multiplex PCR, the TCRdb table keeps only in-frame clones and is missing some. The table lists approximately 150,000 clones, more than 85% of them singletons, with around 2% in the top ten. This CDR3 is built from 14 residues. Trimming removed 4 bases from V and 5 bases from J; junction bases left unmatched: 3. Germline values: CDR1 SGHAT, CDR2 FQNNGV. The chain combines TRBV11-2 with TRBJ2-3; 10 nucleotides line up with TRBD1. Sequencing was carried out using blood. This clonotype was sampled from a woman aged 40 to 50 in good health. Here the CDR3 DNA reads TGTGCCAGCAGCTCCGGGACAGGGGTAGATACGCAGTATTTT. This codes for CASSSGTGVDTQYF.